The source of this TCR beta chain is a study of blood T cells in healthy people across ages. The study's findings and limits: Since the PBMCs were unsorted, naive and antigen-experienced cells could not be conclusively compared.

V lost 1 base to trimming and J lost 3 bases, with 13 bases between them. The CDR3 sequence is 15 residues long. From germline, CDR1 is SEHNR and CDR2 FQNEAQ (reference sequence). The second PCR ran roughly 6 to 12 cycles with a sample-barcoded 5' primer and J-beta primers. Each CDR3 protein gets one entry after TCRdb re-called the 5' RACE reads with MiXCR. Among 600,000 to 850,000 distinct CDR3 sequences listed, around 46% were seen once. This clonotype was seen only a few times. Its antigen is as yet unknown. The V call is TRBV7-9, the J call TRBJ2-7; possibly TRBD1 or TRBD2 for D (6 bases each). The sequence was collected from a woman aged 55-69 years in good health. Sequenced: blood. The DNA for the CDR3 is TGTGCCAGCAGCTTAGAGAGCAGGGGAGGCTACGAGCAGTACTTC. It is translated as CASSLESRGGYEQYF.